The 21 T cell receptor beta chains listed next were all sequenced from one sample in a study of blood T cell repertoires in COVID-19. Measured with immunoSEQ multiplex PCR; TCRdb has only the in-frame clones, and not every one. The sample records 130,000 to 150,000 clones, under 90% being singletons. The sequenced sample was peripheral blood. Receptors originate from a man in his sixties or seventies who had recovered from COVID-19.

The chain links TRBV19 to TRBJ2-1; weak D call: TRBD1 (6 bases). This CDR3 is 13 amino acids long. CDR1 and CDR2 (germline): LNHDA, SQIVND (reference sequence). Trimming pared 3 bases from V and 6 bases from J, leaving 9 bases between. Written as DNA, the CDR3 is TGTGCCAGTAGTATCCCCAGGGGCAATGAGCAGTTCTTC. This gives the protein CASSIPRGNEQFF.

The chain joins TRBV2 to TRBJ1-2; D ambiguous. V dropped 6 bases and J dropped 0 bases, with 14 bases sitting between them. CDR3 length: 15 residues. Germline CDR1 and CDR2: SNHLY and FYNNEI. CDR3 region: CASRDLSPANYGYTF. CDR3 DNA sequence: TGTGCCAGCAGGGACTTAAGTCCAGCTAACTATGGCTACACCTTC.

The V and J genes are TRBV6-5 and TRBJ1-2; 8 bases are a match to TRBD1. CDR3 length equals 15 residues. V lost 6 bases and J lost 2; bases outside the gene matches: 8. Looked up from germline, CDR1 is MNHEY and CDR2 is SVGAGI. The DNA of the CDR3 is TGTGCCAGCAGACTCGCAACAGGGGGGAACTATGGCTACACCTTC. It yields the protein CASRLATGGNYGYTF.

The chain has TRBV12-1 and TRBJ1-5; TRBD1 reflects the table's D call only, with no check against the DNA. TRBV12-1 represents a pseudogene. The CDR3 extends over 16 amino acids. The CDR3 DNA reads as TGTGCCAGCAGCTCCCCAGACAGGGCGGACAATCAGCCCCAGCATTTT. Translating gives CASSSPDRADNQPQHF.

At least ten counts were recorded for this clone. V usage is TRBV12-5 and J usage is TRBJ2-2; D gene uncertain. V was clipped by 4 bases and J by 0 bases, with 6 bases between them. The germline CDR1 and CDR2 sequences are LGHNT and FRNRAP. The CDR3 is made up of 14 amino acids. CDR3 coding DNA: TGTGCTAGTGGTTCAGGATCGAACACCGGGGAGCTGTTTTTT. It codes for CASGSGSNTGELFF.

The chain couples TRBV11-2 to TRBJ2-1; possibly TRBD1 for D (6 bases). The germline gives CDR1 SGHAT, CDR2 FQNNGV. The CDR3 is made up of 16 amino acids. Trimming removed 4 bases at V and 7 bases at J, with 20 bases between. CDR3 sequence: CASSSLGGVEGNEQFF. The CDR3 DNA is TGTGCCAGCAGCTCTCTAGGGGGAGTAGAGGGGAATGAGCAGTTCTTC.

The CDR3 protein is CASSESVSGRIYEQFF. CDR3 sequence (DNA): TGTGCCAGCAGTGAATCGGTCAGCGGGAGAATATATGAGCAGTTCTTC. The chain couples TRBV6-1 to TRBJ2-1, with TRBD2 identical over 8 bases. The CDR3 has 16 amino acids. Germline CDR1 is MNHNS and CDR2 is SASEGT. V shed 2 bases and J 8 bases; nucleotides not matched to a gene: 11.

The V call is TRBV9, the J call TRBJ1-2; 10 nucleotides line up with TRBD1. In germline, CDR1 is SGDLS, CDR2 YYNGEE. Trimming cost V 4 bases and J 7 bases; bases outside gene matches: 16. The CDR3 is 17 residues long. The CDR3 DNA follows: TGTGCCAGCAGCCCCCGACAGGGGGCGCGGATCAGTGGTGGCTACACCTTC. Amino acid sequence: CASSPRQGARISGGYTF.

The table lists this clone with a few counts. The chain uses TRBV27 and TRBJ1-2; D is perhaps TRBD1 (6 bases). V was trimmed by 5 bases and J by 4 bases, leaving 14 bases between them. Germline assignment: CDR1 MNHEY and CDR2 SMNVEV (reference sequence). The CDR3 length is 14 residues. The CDR3 DNA follows: TGTGCCAGCAGTCTCGGCGGACAGCTCTATGGCTACACCTTC. Translated, it gives CASSLGGQLYGYTF.

The J gene is TRBJ2-7, the V gene TRBV6-6; unclear D gene. CDR3 length: 12 amino acids. V lost 0 bases to trimming and J lost 6 bases, with 6 bases between them. The germline V gene encodes CDR1 MNHNY and CDR2 SVGAGI (reference sequence). The CDR3 region is CASSYSATEQYF. CDR3 DNA sequence: TGTGCCAGCAGTTACTCAGCGACCGAGCAGTACTTC.

This clone occurred a few times. CDR3 bases: TGTGCCAGCAGTTCTATCGGGACAGGGGGCCGATCACCCCTCCACTTT. It yields the protein CASSSIGTGGRSPLHF. The rearrangement links TRBV6-6 to TRBJ1-6, with TRBD1 identical over 12 bases. Looked up from germline, CDR1 is MNHNY and CDR2 is SVGAGI (reference sequence). J was trimmed by 10 bases and V by 4 bases; bases with no gene match: 8. This CDR3 spans 16 amino acids.

This clone was seen only a few times. This specimen includes other DNA sequences encoding the same CDR3. This chain links TRBV7-2 with TRBJ2-7; 8 bases fit TRBD2. The germline gives CDR1 SGHTA, CDR2 FQGNSA. Trimming removed 3 bases from V and 0 bases from J; junction bases left unmatched: 1. This CDR3 is 14 amino acids long. CDR3 protein: CASSLGLVSYEQYF. The CDR3 DNA sequence: TGTGCCAGCAGCTTGGGACTAGTCTCCTACGAGCAGTACTTC.

In this sample, this clone turned up a few times. V and J are TRBV18 and TRBJ2-7; 7 positions agree with TRBD1. The CDR3 loop spans 14 amino acids. Germline V lookup: CDR1 KGHSH, CDR2 LQKENI. V shed 2 bases and J 3 bases; nucleotides not matched to a gene: 4. The CDR3 spells CASSPGTDYYEQYF. In nucleotides, the CDR3 is TGTGCCAGCTCACCAGGGACAGACTACTACGAGCAGTACTTC.

This sequence joins TRBV4-2 and TRBJ2-2, with D maybe TRBD1 (6 bases). The V end lost 4 bases, the J end lost 6 bases, and 15 bases lay between the germline ends. CDR1 and CDR2 (germline): LGHNA, YNFKEQ. The CDR3 has 15 amino acids. CDR3 coding DNA: TGTGCCAGCAGCCGTTCGTTTGGGGGCTCCGGGGAGCTGTTTTTT. This sequence encodes CASSRSFGGSGELFF.

The genes are TRBV6-5 and TRBJ1-5; D is perhaps TRBD1 (5 bases). There are 15 residues in the CDR3. The germline V gene has CDR1 MNHEY and CDR2 SVGAGI. Trimming took 6 bases from V and 1 from J, leaving 13 bases between them. The chain's CDR3 is CASRSGVVSNQPQHF. The CDR3 bases are TGTGCCAGCAGATCGGGGGTCGTGAGCAATCAGCCCCAGCATTTT.

This clone came up once. The chain combines TRBV30 with TRBJ1-2; TRBD1 agrees at 11 bases. CDR1 is GTSNPN, CDR2 SVGIG, per germline (reference sequence). Trimming cost V 0 bases and J 6 bases; bases outside gene matches: 12. The CDR3 sequence is 17 residues long. CDR3: CAWSVRIGTGGFNGYTF. CDR3 coding DNA: TGTGCCTGGAGTGTACGAATTGGGACAGGGGGATTCAATGGCTACACCTTC.

This clone rates as medium-sized. CDR3 coding DNA: TGTGCCAGCAGTCAGGAGGCCAGCACAGATACGCAGTATTTT. Encoded protein: CASSQEASTDTQYF. The chain combines TRBV6-4 with TRBJ2-3, with D tentatively TRBD2 (5 bases). The germline gives CDR1 MRHNA, CDR2 SNTAGT. The length of the CDR3 is 14 residues. V dropped 5 bases and J dropped 0 bases, with 9 bases sitting between them.

The rearrangement uses TRBV7-2 and TRBJ2-5; D perhaps matches TRBD2 (6 bases). V was clipped by 3 bases and J by 2 bases, with 10 bases between them. Per germline, CDR1 SGHTA and CDR2 FQGNSA. This CDR3 comprises 14 residues. CDR3 coding DNA: TGTGCCAGCAGCTTGGGCGGGGTTCAAGAGACCCAGTACTTC. Its protein is CASSLGGVQETQYF.

V and J are TRBV24-1 and TRBJ2-1; perhaps TRBD2 as D (6 bases). This CDR3 region has 14 residues. Germline CDR1 is KGHDR and CDR2 is SFDVKD. Trimming took off 4 bases at V and 0 bases at J, with 6 bases between the two ends. The CDR3, as DNA: TGTGCCACCAGTGAGCGGGGCTCCTACAATGAGCAGTTCTTC. Encoded protein: CATSERGSYNEQFF.

CDR3 DNA: TGTGCCAGCAGTTATAGTCGGACAAAGCCTAATGAAAAACTGTTTTTT. Its translation is CASSYSRTKPNEKLFF. The rearrangement uses TRBV6-5 and TRBJ1-4; tentatively, D is TRBD1 (5 bases). V gave up 3 bases and J gave up 3 bases, with 14 bases separating them. Looked up from germline, CDR1 is MNHEY and CDR2 is SVGAGI. The length of the CDR3 is 16 residues.

This clone was detected once. The CDR3 DNA sequence: TGTGCCACCAGCAGAGAGGATAAGTGGAGGGTGAACACTGAAGCTTTCTTT. Translating gives CATSREDKWRVNTEAFF. The rearrangement joins TRBV15 to TRBJ1-1; D gene ambiguous. The CDR3 extends over 17 amino acids. Per germline, CDR1 LNHNV and CDR2 YYDKDF (reference sequence). V gave up 0 bases and J gave up 0 bases, with 14 bases separating them.